Following are 5 T cell receptor beta chains from one sample sequenced in a study of T cells in Graves' hyperthyroidism and ophthalmopathy. There were TCR beta CDR3 regions amplified from RNA transcripts. Researchers ran a first-round RT-PCR on the TCR CDR3 using the HTBI primer set. TCRdb itself ran the multiplex PCR reads through MiXCR, one entry per CDR3 protein. This sample carries roughly 500,000 distinct CDR3 sequences, roughly a quarter of them seen once, and the ten largest clones take around 10%. The sequencing input was blood. The source of these receptors is a woman in her twenties or thirties with Graves' ophthalmopathy.

The sample holds many counts of this clonotype. The gene calls are TRBV30 and TRBJ2-7, with 9 bases fitting TRBD1. The V segment lost 4 bases and the J segment 4 bases; nucleotides outside the gene matches: 5. The V gene's germline CDR1 is GTSNPN and CDR2 SVGIG (reference sequence). This CDR3 has 13 residues. This chain's CDR3 is CAWTDRGRYEQYF. CDR3 in DNA: TGTGCCTGGACGGACAGGGGAAGGTACGAGCAGTACTTC.

The chain has TRBV11-2 and TRBJ1-2, with D perhaps matching TRBD1 (5 bases). V was clipped by 6 bases and J by 4 bases, with 18 bases between them. CDR3 length equals 15 residues. CDR1 SGHAT and CDR2 FQNNGV come from the germline V gene. The CDR3 DNA follows: TGTGCCAGCAGTTCCATCGGGGCGGGGACCTATGGCTACACCTTC. Translating gives CASSSIGAGTYGYTF.

CDR3 in DNA: TGCAGTGCTAGGGGAGATAACCAGCAGTACTTC. It is translated as CSARGDNQQYF. V is TRBV20-1 and J is TRBJ2-7; D may be TRBD2 (5 bases). From germline, CDR1 is DFQATT and CDR2 SNEGSKA (reference sequence). V was trimmed by 3 bases and J by 8 bases, leaving 11 bases between them. The CDR3 sequence is 11 residues long.

The chain joins TRBV6-1 to TRBJ2-7; D is ambiguous. The V end lost 0 bases, the J end lost 3 bases, and 6 bases lay between the germline ends. The germline gives CDR1 MNHNS, CDR2 SASEGT. The CDR3 is 13 residues long. CDR3: CASSEALIYEQYF. The CDR3 DNA reads TGTGCCAGCAGTGAAGCCTTGATCTACGAGCAGTACTTC.

V and J are TRBV30 and TRBJ1-1, with a tentative D call TRBD1 (6 bases). V shed 1 base and J shed 0 bases, with 18 bases lying between them. The CDR3 loop spans 17 amino acids. CDR1 is GTSNPN and CDR2 is SVGIG in the germline V gene (reference sequence). For the CDR3, the DNA is TGTGCCTGGAGTGGAGGGACATCAAATCTCATGAACACTGAAGCTTTCTTT. It yields the protein CAWSGGTSNLMNTEAFF.